This entry concerns a single T cell receptor (beta chain). The sample originates from a study of control samples from healthy donors and cancer patients. This CDR3 has 14 amino acids. J gave up 5 bases and V 7 bases, and 7 bases lay outside the gene matches. Germline loops: CDR1 SNHLY, CDR2 FYNNEI. This table comes from immunoSEQ multiplex PCR, and its TCRdb copy is limited to in-frame clones, with some not included. Of some 190,000 clones listed, 91% are singletons. The chain uses TRBV2 and TRBJ2-2, with TRBD1 matching over 7 bases. The receptor was derived from a man younger than 40 in good health. Sample: blood. In nucleotides, the CDR3 is TGTGCCAGCAAGGAACAGGGGCGGACCGGGGAGCTGTTTTTT. Translated, it gives CASKEQGRTGELFF.